This TCR beta chain was identified during a study of control samples from healthy donors and cancer patients. Data came from immunoSEQ multiplex PCR; TCRdb stores just in-frame clones and leaves some out. The sample includes fewer than 90,000 clones, roughly 84% seen only once; the top ten take 28%. This clone is termed medium-sized. Trimming took off 5 bases at V and 1 base at J, with 15 bases between the two ends. The CDR3 runs 15 residues. Germline V gene sequence: CDR1 GTSNPN, CDR2 SVGIG (reference sequence). Sequencing was carried out using blood. The TCR originated in a man aged 45 to 65 in good health. This chain joins TRBV30 and TRBJ1-3; unclear D gene. The CDR3 DNA follows: TGTGCCTGGTCCGCGGGGTCCCTTTCTGGAAACACCATATATTTT. It specifies CAWSAGSLSGNTIYF.